This passage covers 22 T cell receptor beta chains from one sample sequenced in a study of cytomegalovirus exposure and HLA in healthy donors. The PCR contained 60 Vbeta and 13 Jbeta primers. Repertoires were generated with immunoSEQ multiplex PCR, while TCRdb's copy carries only in-frame clones and drops some. Here the sample spans roughly 230,000 clones, over 90% being singletons. The sequenced material came from PBMCs. Receptors were obtained from a girl aged 2-10 years in good health and CMV-seronegative.

The chain is built from TRBV29-1 and TRBJ1-3, with no clear D. Trimming stripped 6 bases from V and 4 bases from J, with 13 bases between. The CDR3 is 13 amino acids. CDR1 SQVTM and CDR2 ANQGSEA come from the germline V gene. CDR3 sequence reads: CSVGEDPGNTIYF. CDR3 bases: TGCAGCGTCGGTGAAGATCCGGGAAACACCATATATTTT.

V gene TRBV5-1 combines with J gene TRBJ2-1, with TRBD2 matching over 13 bases. The germline gives CDR1 SGHRS, CDR2 YFSETQ. The junction had 13 bases not matched to a gene; V was cut back by 4 bases and J by 9 bases. The CDR3 runs to 17 residues. The CDR3 bases are TGCGCCAGCAGCCCCCGACTAGCGGGAGGACAGTCAGGTGAGCAGTTCTTC. Its protein product is CASSPRLAGGQSGEQFF.

This clone was observed once. At one of its ends the junction is not consistent with the germline gene, which may arise from a read error. The identical CDR3 is also encoded by other nucleotide sequences in the sample. This chain joins TRBV29-1 and TRBJ2-3; the match to TRBD2 covers 10 bases. Germline V gene sequence: CDR1 SQVTM, CDR2 ANQGSEA. The CDR3 spans 17 residues. The CDR3 region has the DNA TGCAGCGTCCTAAGATGGACTAGCGGAGGGAGCACGGATACGCAGTATTTT. It encodes CSVLRWTSGGSTDTQYF.

The rearrangement links TRBV9 to TRBJ2-1, with 11 nucleotides matching TRBD2. Germline CDR1 reads SGDLS; CDR2 reads YYNGEE. CDR3 size: 16 residues. Trimming took 0 bases from V and 4 from J; bases not matched to a gene: 3. DNA for the CDR3: TGTGCCAGCAGCGTAGTTACTAGCGGGAGATACAATGAGCAGTTCTTC. Protein sequence: CASSVVTSGRYNEQFF.

Details on this clone: Distinct nucleotide sequences in the sample also encode this CDR3. The rearrangement links TRBV28 to TRBJ1-5; possibly TRBD1 for D (6 bases). V was trimmed by 5 bases and J by 4 bases, leaving 9 bases between them. Germline V gene lookup returns CDR1 MDHEN and CDR2 SYDVKM. The CDR3 totals 13 residues. The CDR3 DNA reads as TGTGCCAGCAGTCTCCAGGGGAATCAGCCCCAGCATTTT. Amino acids: CASSLQGNQPQHF.

The rearrangement joins TRBV30 to TRBJ1-5, with D possibly TRBD1 on 6 matching bases. V lost 5 bases to trimming and J lost 1 base, with 12 bases between them. The CDR3 loop spans 14 amino acids. Germline V gives CDR1 GTSNPN, CDR2 SVGIG (reference sequence). The CDR3 sequence: CAWQGFGSNQPQHF. The CDR3 DNA reads as TGTGCCTGGCAGGGGTTCGGGAGCAATCAGCCCCAGCATTTT. Based on the CDR3 plus reference TRBV30 and TRBJ1-5, the full variable domain is SQTIHQWPATLVQPVGSPLSLECTVEGTSNPNLYWYRQAAGRGLQLLFYSVGIGQISSEVPQNLSASRPQDRQFILSSKKLLLSDSGFYLCAWQGFGSNQPQHFGDGTRLSIL.

The chain combines TRBV2 with TRBJ2-1; perhaps TRBD2 as D (6 bases). The CDR3 is made up of 13 amino acids. V dropped 9 bases and J dropped 4 bases, with 13 bases sitting between them. Germline V lookup: CDR1 SNHLY, CDR2 FYNNEI. CDR3 DNA sequence: TGTGCCAGGACGAAGGAGGGATACAATGAGCAGTTCTTC. Encoded protein: CARTKEGYNEQFF.

In this sample, this clone turned up a few times. This chain joins TRBV4-2 and TRBJ1-6; 8 bases fit TRBD1. The CDR3 extends over 16 amino acids. J was trimmed by 5 bases and V by 1 base; bases with no gene match: 4. Germline values: CDR1 LGHNA, CDR2 YNFKEQ. The CDR3 DNA sequence: TGTGCCAGCAGCCAAGCCATGACAGGGGATAATTCACCCCTCCACTTT. Protein sequence: CASSQAMTGDNSPLHF.

V usage is TRBV11-2 and J usage is TRBJ2-7; D ambiguous. Per the germline V gene, CDR1 is SGHAT and CDR2 is FQNNGV. CDR3 size: 14 residues. V was shortened by 0 bases and J by 3 bases, with 9 bases between the two germline ends. The CDR3 sequence is CASSLELSYYEQYF. CDR3 coding DNA: TGTGCCAGCAGCTTAGAATTGAGCTACTACGAGCAGTACTTC.

This clone was seen once. The rearrangement links TRBV6-5 to TRBJ1-2; TRBD1 aligns across 9 bases. The CDR3 is 12 amino acids. In germline, CDR1 is MNHEY, CDR2 SVGAGI. With 5 bases clipped from V and 7 bases from J, the junction kept 2 bases outside the gene matches. CDR3 sequence: CASSRTGAGYTF. CDR3 DNA sequence: TGTGCCAGCAGTCGGACAGGGGCTGGCTACACCTTC.

CDR3 DNA: TGTGCCAGCAGCTTAGGTCAGGGAACTAATGAAAAACTGTTTTTT. Translated, it gives CASSLGQGTNEKLFF. The rearrangement uses TRBV7-9 and TRBJ1-4, with D tentatively TRBD1 (5 bases). V lost 1 base and J 1 base, leaving 7 bases between the germline ends. Germline assignment: CDR1 SEHNR and CDR2 FQNEAQ (reference sequence). The length of the CDR3 is 15 residues.

This rearrangement joins TRBV10-3 to TRBJ2-7; a possible D gene is TRBD2 (6 bases). V lost 4 bases and J 0 bases, leaving 19 bases between the germline ends. Germline CDR1 and CDR2: ENHRY and SYGVKD. This CDR3 is 17 amino acids long. CDR3 nucleotides: TGTGCCATCAGTGGTATGCCTAGGCGGGGCGCCTCCTACGAGCAGTACTTC. It encodes CAISGMPRRGASYEQYF.

This clone was counted between two and nine times. The chain uses TRBV5-1 and TRBJ2-1; TRBD1 might be the D (6 bases). V shed 4 bases and J shed 9 bases, with 11 bases lying between them. CDR1 and CDR2 (germline): SGHRS, YFSETQ. The CDR3 has 12 amino acids. CDR3 DNA: TGCGCCAGCAGCACGGACAGATCTGAGCAGTTCTTC. Protein product: CASSTDRSEQFF.

V usage is TRBV19 and J usage is TRBJ1-6; 8 nucleotides align to TRBD1. The CDR3 length is 14 residues. Germline CDR1 reads LNHDA; CDR2 reads SQIVND (reference sequence). Unmatched junction bases numbered 6, after V lost 7 bases and J lost 7 bases. CDR3 protein: CASMRGQGNSPLHF. The CDR3 DNA sequence: TGTGCCAGTATGCGAGGACAGGGCAATTCACCCCTCCACTTT.

About this clone itself: The junction differs from germline at one of its ends, possibly a read error. This chain connects TRBV7-7 to TRBJ2-7; D is unresolved. The CDR3 runs 13 residues. The germline V gene encodes CDR1 SSHAT and CDR2 FNYEAQ (reference sequence). The CDR3 coding sequence is TGTGCTAGCAGCTTAGCTCTCGGGTTCGAGCAGTACTTC. Protein product: CASSLALGFEQYF.

The count of this clone is one. The chain uses TRBV6-4 and TRBJ2-1, with TRBD2 matching over 7 bases. Germline CDR1 MRHNA, CDR2 SNTAGT. The J segment lost 7 bases and the V segment lost 2 bases, leaving 8 bases of the junction unmatched. CDR3 length: 15 residues. For the CDR3, the DNA is TGTGCCAGCAGTGACGAGGGAGGGGAATTAAATGAGCAGTTCTTC. Translation gives CASSDEGGELNEQFF.

The chain couples TRBV19 to TRBJ1-2; possible D gene TRBD1, 5 bases. V dropped 11 bases and J dropped 4 bases, with 14 bases sitting between them. Germline V CDR1 and CDR2: LNHDA, SQIVND (reference sequence). The length of the CDR3 is 12 residues. DNA of the CDR3: TGTGCCTCCTACGGGGGAGCCTATGGCTACACCTTC. This translates into CASYGGAYGYTF.

This clone was seen only once. J is TRBJ2-1 and V is TRBV18, with D perhaps TRBD1 (6 bases). V lost 2 bases to trimming and J lost 4 bases, with 18 bases between them. CDR1 is KGHSH and CDR2 is LQKENI in the germline V gene. This CDR3 contains 17 residues. DNA of the CDR3: TGTGCCAGCTCACCAGTCAGGGGCTATGGGGCTTACAATGAGCAGTTCTTC. Translated, it gives CASSPVRGYGAYNEQFF.

The chain recombines TRBV27 with TRBJ2-7; TRBD2 matches 8 bases. Losses at the gene ends were 0 bases for V and 2 bases for J; bases not matched to a gene: 6. The CDR3 totals 16 residues. From germline, CDR1 is MNHEY and CDR2 SMNVEV (reference sequence). CDR3 nucleotides: TGTGCCAGCAGTTTATCCCCGGGGGGGGCCGCCTACGAGCAGTACTTC. Amino acid sequence: CASSLSPGGAAYEQYF.

The V gene is TRBV4-1, the J gene TRBJ1-5, with 8 bases matching TRBD1. With V trimmed by 1 base and J by 3 bases, 8 bases remained unmatched. Germline V CDR1 and CDR2: MGHRA, YSYEKL. The CDR3 has 17 amino acids. CDR3 region: CASSQVWAGGFNQPQHF. CDR3 DNA sequence: TGCGCCAGCAGCCAAGTCTGGGCAGGGGGCTTCAATCAGCCCCAGCATTTT.

The gene calls are TRBV28 and TRBJ2-7; 7 bases are a match to TRBD1. This CDR3 contains 13 residues. Trimming took 8 bases from V and 6 from J; bases not matched to a gene: 10. Per the germline V gene, CDR1 is MDHEN and CDR2 is SYDVKM. CDR3 in DNA: TGTGCCAGCCGCGGTAGGGGGCGCGGCGAGCAGTACTTC. Its translation is CASRGRGRGEQYF.

The rearrangement joins TRBV18 to TRBJ2-1; a possible D gene is TRBD2 (7 bases). Looked up from germline, CDR1 is KGHSH and CDR2 is LQKENI. V lost 8 bases and J lost 8, with 19 bases in between. The CDR3 runs 14 residues. The chain's CDR3 is CASVKGRGGYEQFF. CDR3 in DNA: TGTGCCAGCGTTAAAGGCAGGGGAGGGTATGAGCAGTTCTTC.